A selection of T cell receptor beta chains follows, all from one sample in a study of CD8 T cells in ankylosing spondylitis. TCRdb called the 5' RACE reads again in MiXCR, with one record for every CDR3 protein. The table lists roughly 470,000 distinct CDR3 sequences, roughly 26% of them singletons, with 0.89% in the top ten. Sequencing was carried out using blood, either unsorted or a sorted T cell fraction (not recorded which). These receptors were taken from a male donor with ankylosing spondylitis. The CDR3 runs from the conserved cysteine through the conserved F or W. Fields, in order: CDR3 length, clone size, V gene, J gene, D gene, CDR3 DNA, CDR3 protein. D genes are given only for firm matches. Size tells how often a clone was seen (once, few, many) or the class of an expanded clone, and some rows leave it out.

>15|.|TRBV20-1|TRBJ1-1|.
TGCAGTGCTAGAGATCCCCAGATGGGGGGCACTGAAGCTTTCTTT
CSARDPQMGGTEAFF
>13|few|TRBV2|TRBJ2-1|TRBD2
TGTGCCAGTAGTCGAGAGGGAGGGAATGAGCAGTTCTTC
CASSREGGNEQFF
>13|.|TRBV19|TRBJ1-2|TRBD1
TGTGCCAGTACCGACGGGACAGTTGAAGGCTACACCTTC
CASTDGTVEGYTF
>14|many|TRBV12-3/TRBV12-4|TRBJ2-1|.
TGTGCCAGCAGTTCCTCTGGTGGGGCCTTAGGGCAGTTCTTC
CASSSSGGALGQFF
>13|.|TRBV7-2|TRBJ2-5|.
TGTGCCAGCAGCTTAAACCGTGAAGAGACCCAGTACTTC
CASSLNREETQYF
>15|.|TRBV7-2|TRBJ2-7|.
TGTGCCAGCAGCCCTGGAGGCCGGAGCTCCTACGAGCAGTACTTC
CASSPGGRSSYEQYF
>14|.|TRBV12-3/TRBV12-4|TRBJ1-1|.
TGTGCCAGCAGTTTATTCGGTAGTGCGGCTGAAGCTTTCTTT
CASSLFGSAAEAFF
>14|.|TRBV7-2|TRBJ2-1|TRBD1
TGTGCCAGCAGCATCGGGACAGGGCATGATGAGCAGTTCTTC
CASSIGTGHDEQFF
>15|.|TRBV12-3/TRBV12-4|TRBJ1-4|.
TGTGCCAGCAGTTTAGTATCGGGGGGCTGGGGAAAACTGTTTTTT
CASSLVSGGWGKLFF
>17|.|TRBV4-2|TRBJ2-3|TRBD2
TGTGCCAGCAGCCAAGAGACTAGCGGGAGGGGAATTGATACGCAGTATTTT
CASSQETSGRGIDTQYF
>15|.|TRBV7-6|TRBJ1-4|.
TGTGCCAGCAGCTTAGTTTCTCGGACTAATGAAAAACTGTTTTTT
CASSLVSRTNEKLFF
>16|.|TRBV4-1|TRBJ1-1|.
TGCGCCAGCAGCCAAGGACAGGCCGATATGAACACTGAAGCTTTCTTT
CASSQGQADMNTEAFF
>13|once|TRBV20-1|TRBJ1-2|.
TGCAGTGCTAGGAGGCGTGGGCTTTCGAGCTACACCTTC
CSARRRGLSSYTF
>12|.|TRBV4-1|TRBJ2-3|TRBD2
TGCGCCAGCGCCGGGGGGGCAGATACGCAGTATTTT
CASAGGADTQYF
>17|few|TRBV3-1|TRBJ2-3|TRBD2
TGTGCCAGCAGCCTTGGACTAGCGGCGTTTGGTGCGGATACGCAGTATTTT
CASSLGLAAFGADTQYF
>15|few|TRBV12-3/TRBV12-4|TRBJ2-2|TRBD1
TGTGCCAGCAGTACCGGACAGGGGGGGATCGGGGAGCTGTTTTTT
CASSTGQGGIGELFF
>16|.|TRBV7-2|TRBJ2-2|.
TGTGCCAGCACCCCTCCTCGGGCCCTGCGTGGCGGGGAGCTGTTTTTT
CASTPPRALRGGELFF
>14|.|TRBV12-3/TRBV12-4|TRBJ1-5|TRBD1
TGTGCCAGCAGTCCGGGACAGAGGAACCAGCCCCAGCATTTT
CASSPGQRNQPQHF
>13|few|TRBV20-1|TRBJ1-2|.
TGCAGTGCTTTTCTTACAGGGTATCGGGGCTACACCTTC
CSAFLTGYRGYTF
>18|.|TRBV4-2|TRBJ1-2|TRBD1
TGTGCCAGCAGCCACCGCATGGCGGGACAGGGTTTTCCTGATGGCTACACCTTC
CASSHRMAGQGFPDGYTF
>16|once|TRBV5-1|TRBJ2-5|.
TGCGCCAGCAGCTTGTCGCCGGACAGCTACCGGGAGACCCAGTACTTC
CASSLSPDSYRETQYF
>13|once|TRBV20-1|TRBJ2-3|.
TGCAGTTTTGCGGCAGGGTCCACAGATACGCAGTATTTT
CSFAAGSTDTQYF
>16|.|TRBV9|TRBJ2-5|.
TGTGCCAGCAGCGTAGCATCAGGGGCAGGACAAGAGACCCAGTACTTC
CASSVASGAGQETQYF
>15|.|TRBV6-5|TRBJ1-6|.
TGTGCCAGCAGTTACTCGAAAAGGGGCAATTCACCCCTCCACTTT
CASSYSKRGNSPLHF
>16|.|TRBV12-3/TRBV12-4|TRBJ1-1|TRBD1
TGTGCCAGCAGCCCAGGGACAGGGGGCATGAACACTGAAGCTTTCTTT
CASSPGTGGMNTEAFF
>16|.|TRBV20-1|TRBJ2-1|TRBD2
TGCAGTGCCCTTAAGGCGGGCGGGAGAATCGGTAATGAGCAGTTCTTC
CSALKAGGRIGNEQFF
>16|.|TRBV20-1|TRBJ2-1|TRBD2
TGCAGTGCTAGAGACGCTGTGCTAGCGGTTAATCTTCAGCAGTTCTTC
CSARDAVLAVNLQQFF
>13|.|TRBV9|TRBJ1-1|.
TGTGCCAGCAACATGGGGGCGGACACTGAAGCTTTCTTT
CASNMGADTEAFF
>13|.|TRBV2|TRBJ2-2|.
TGTGCCAGCGGGGCGCGAGGCACCGGGGAGCTGTTTTTT
CASGARGTGELFF